The 22 T cell receptor beta chains below were found in one sample sequenced in a study of cytotoxic CD8 clonotypes in ibrutinib-treated CLL. TCRdb's table, derived via immunoSEQ multiplex PCR, lists solely in-frame clones and lacks some. The table shows 300,000 to 350,000 clones, with more than 65% occurring only once. The sequencing used PBMCs, collected before ibrutinib treatment. These receptor sequences come from a human donor with chronic lymphocytic leukemia.

In this sample, this clone turned up once. The chain combines TRBV6-6 with TRBJ2-7, with TRBD1 identical over 12 bases. Trimming cost V 6 bases and J 4 bases; bases outside gene matches: 4. CDR3 size: 14 residues. Germline loops: CDR1 MNHNY, CDR2 SVGAGI (reference sequence). CDR3 sequence (DNA): TGTGCCAGCAGGAGGGACAGGGGGCGATACGAGCAGTACTTC. Its translation: CASRRDRGRYEQYF.

The gene calls are TRBV18 and TRBJ2-2, with TRBD2 matching 11 bases. The V segment lost 1 base and the J segment 4 bases; nucleotides outside the gene matches: 5. Germline CDR1 and CDR2: KGHSH and LQKENI. This CDR3 has 17 residues. In DNA form, the CDR3 reads TGTGCCAGCTCACCACAATCAACTAGCGGGAGCACCGGGGAGCTGTTTTTT. It translates to CASSPQSTSGSTGELFF.

The V gene is TRBV5-4, the J gene TRBJ1-2; D is ambiguous. The germline V and J ends were trimmed by 0 bases and 2 bases, with 5 bases remaining between them. The CDR3 is 13 residues long. CDR1 is SGHNT and CDR2 is YYREEE in the germline V gene (reference sequence). The CDR3 bases are TGTGCCAGCAGCTTGGGACCCAACTATGGCTACACCTTC. Translation: CASSLGPNYGYTF. The variable domain in full, with the rest retrieved from reference TRBV5-4 and TRBJ1-2, is ETGVTQSPTHLIKTRGQQVTLRCSSQSGHNTVSWYQQALGQGPQFIFQYYREEENGRGNFPPRFSGLQFPNYSSELNVNALELDDSALYLCASSLGPNYGYTFGSGTRLTVV.

The chain uses TRBV6-5 and TRBJ2-7, with D unclear. The V and J ends lost 2 bases and 6 bases respectively, with 14 bases between them. The CDR3 contains 14 residues. The V gene's germline CDR1 is MNHEY and CDR2 SVGAGI. The CDR3 protein is CASSYREGMGEQYF. The DNA of the CDR3 is TGTGCCAGCAGTTACCGTGAAGGGATGGGCGAGCAGTACTTC.

V usage is TRBV7-6 and J usage is TRBJ2-5; D may be TRBD2 (5 bases). Germline values: CDR1 SGHVS, CDR2 FNYEAQ. V was pared by 1 base and J by 4 bases, with 10 bases between. The CDR3 has 14 amino acids. For the CDR3, the DNA is TGTGCCAGCAGCTTAGTGGCGGGCCCAGAGACCCAGTACTTC. Residues: CASSLVAGPETQYF.

This clone occurred once. The chain has TRBV9 and TRBJ2-1; 7 positions agree with TRBD2. Germline lookup yields CDR1 SGDLS and CDR2 YYNGEE. This CDR3 comprises 15 residues. V lost 2 bases to trimming and J lost 3 bases; unmatched junction nucleotides: 5. The CDR3, as DNA: TGTGCCAGCAGCGTCGCGGGAGAAGTCTACAATGAGCAGTTCTTC. Translated, it gives CASSVAGEVYNEQFF.

This clone came up a few times. Other DNA sequences of this sample code for an identical CDR3. The chain couples TRBV6-5 to TRBJ1-5, with D possibly TRBD1 on 6 matching bases. The CDR3 loop spans 15 amino acids. V lost 0 bases, J lost 1 base, and 7 bases lay in between. Per germline, CDR1 MNHEY and CDR2 SVGAGI. CDR3 protein: CASSYSGGSNQPQHF. The CDR3 nucleotides are TGTGCCAGCAGTTACTCAGGGGGAAGCAATCAGCCCCAGCATTTT.

Worth noting for this clone: The germline gene is not matched at one end of the junction; a read error may be the cause. This rearrangement joins TRBV28 to TRBJ2-1, with no clear D. Germline assignment: CDR1 MDHEN and CDR2 SYDVKM. CDR3 length equals 11 residues. CDR3 nucleotide sequence: TGTGCCACCCACCGCTACGATGAGCAGTTCTTC. Its translation: CATHRYDEQFF.

This clone was picked up one time. V gene TRBV11-2 combines with J gene TRBJ2-1; TRBD1 matches at 8 bases. Germline V lookup: CDR1 SGHAT, CDR2 FQNNGV. This CDR3 spans 12 amino acids. V lost 5 bases to trimming and J lost 13 bases; unmatched junction nucleotides: 7. The chain's CDR3 is CASSPVRGHQFF. The CDR3 bases are TGTGCCAGCAGCCCAGTCAGGGGGCACCAGTTCTTC.

This chain connects TRBV12-5 to TRBJ1-3, with no clear D. This CDR3 comprises 16 residues. Trimming took 0 bases from V and 0 from J, leaving 9 bases between them. Germline CDR1 reads LGHNT; CDR2 reads FRNRAP. The CDR3 region has the DNA TGTGCTAGTGGTTTGGTAGGAGGCTACTCTGGAAACACCATATATTTT. The encoded protein is CASGLVGGYSGNTIYF.

This sequence joins TRBV5-1 and TRBJ1-1, with D maybe TRBD1 (6 bases). Trimming left V 0 bases short and J 3 bases short, with 18 bases between. CDR3 size: 17 residues. CDR1 is SGHRS and CDR2 is YFSETQ in the germline V gene. CDR3 amino acids: CASSLDLWGAGDTEAFF. The CDR3 nucleotides are TGCGCCAGCAGCTTGGACCTCTGGGGGGCCGGGGACACTGAAGCTTTCTTT.

This clone was seen a single time. The rearrangement uses TRBV7-9 and TRBJ1-4; the D gene is possibly TRBD1 (5 bases). The V gene lost 5 bases and the J gene lost 8 bases, with 15 bases spanning the gap. This CDR3 spans 14 amino acids. CDR1 SEHNR and CDR2 FQNEAQ come from the germline V gene (reference sequence). CDR3 amino acids: CASSVGPADEKLFF. The CDR3 bases are TGTGCCAGCAGCGTGGGACCGGCGGACGAAAAACTGTTTTTT.

In its sample, this clone was seen a few times. The chain couples TRBV11-3 to TRBJ2-7; 7 nucleotides line up with TRBD1. The CDR3 loop spans 15 amino acids. With V trimmed by 5 bases and J by 0 bases, 7 bases remained unmatched. CDR1 and CDR2 (germline): SGHNT, YENEEA. This chain's CDR3 is CASSQTGLTSYEQYF. CDR3 nucleotide sequence: TGTGCCAGCAGCCAGACAGGGCTGACCTCCTACGAGCAGTACTTC.

This clone turned up a few times. V and J are TRBV10-2 and TRBJ2-7, with a possible D match to TRBD2 (6 bases). This CDR3 region has 13 residues. Germline V CDR1 and CDR2: WSHSY, SAAADI. V was pared by 6 bases and J by 6 bases, with 15 bases between. The CDR3 reads CASSSTSGGEQYF. DNA of the CDR3: TGCGCCAGCAGCTCCACCTCCGGGGGCGAGCAGTACTTC.

CDR3 DNA: TGTGCCAGCAGCTTATCCGGACAGCCTTACGAGCAGTACTTC. It is translated as CASSLSGQPYEQYF. V is TRBV7-9 and J is TRBJ2-7; a possible D gene is TRBD1 (6 bases). From germline, CDR1 is SEHNR and CDR2 FQNEAQ (reference sequence). CDR3 length: 14 amino acids. Trimming stripped 2 bases from V and 4 bases from J, with 12 bases between.

The rearrangement joins TRBV25-1 to TRBJ2-3, with 10 bases matching TRBD2. V lost 3 bases, J lost 2 bases, and 5 bases stayed unmatched. Germline V gene data show CDR1 as MGHDK and CDR2 as SYGVNS. This CDR3 contains 16 residues. For the CDR3, the DNA is TGTGCCAGCAGTGACGGGACTAGCGAGCTCACAGATACGCAGTATTTT. As protein: CASSDGTSELTDTQYF. Full variable domain (missing parts from reference TRBV25-1 and TRBJ2-3): EADIYQTPRYLVIGTGKKITLECSQTMGHDKMYWYQQDPGMELHLIHYSYGVNSTEKGDLSSESTVSRIRTEHFPLTLESARPSHTSQYLCASSDGTSELTDTQYFGPGTRLTVL.

V gene TRBV19 combines with J gene TRBJ2-7; 7 bases match TRBD2. The germline CDR1 and CDR2 sequences are LNHDA and SQIVND (reference sequence). V shed 2 bases, J shed 3 bases, and the junction held 25 bases outside the gene matches. The CDR3 covers 21 residues. The DNA of the CDR3 is TGTGCCAGTAGTATATCGGGACCAGGGATGTGGCGGGAGTGGCCCTTCTACGAGCAGTACTTC. Amino acids: CASSISGPGMWREWPFYEQYF.

The V gene is TRBV12-5, the J gene TRBJ2-7; D remains unclear. The CDR3 totals 14 residues. The V gene lost 2 bases and the J gene lost 1 base, with 9 bases spanning the gap. Germline CDR1 LGHNT, CDR2 FRNRAP. The CDR3 DNA reads as TGTGCTAGTGGTTTGCTTGGGCTATCCTACGAGCAGTACTTC. Translating gives CASGLLGLSYEQYF.

The sample holds a few counts of this clone. The V gene is TRBV5-5, the J gene TRBJ2-1, with D possibly being TRBD1 (6 bases). This CDR3 has 15 amino acids. The V and J ends lost 4 bases and 9 bases respectively, with 20 bases between them. CDR1 is SGHKS, CDR2 YYEKEE, per germline (reference sequence). DNA of the CDR3: TGTGCCAGCAGCATAGGCGGCCTGAGACAGGTTGAGCAGTTCTTC. It codes for CASSIGGLRQVEQFF.

Only one count was recorded for this clone. This sequence joins TRBV6-5 and TRBJ1-4, with D perhaps matching TRBD1 (6 bases). The CDR3 spans 15 residues. Germline lookup yields CDR1 MNHEY and CDR2 SVGAGI. V dropped 4 bases and J dropped 4 bases, with 13 bases sitting between them. The DNA for the CDR3 is TGTGCCAGCAGTTCGTCAGGGGCCTATAATGAAAAACTGTTTTTT. It translates to CASSSSGAYNEKLFF.

The chain joins TRBV6-1 to TRBJ2-3, with 7 bases lining up with TRBD2. From germline, CDR1 is MNHNS and CDR2 SASEGT. This CDR3 is built from 14 residues. V was clipped by 7 bases and J by 4 bases; unmatched bases: 8. CDR3 amino acids: CASTRTSSADTQYF. CDR3 DNA sequence: TGTGCCAGCACCAGGACTAGTTCTGCAGATACGCAGTATTTT.

The gene calls are TRBV2 and TRBJ2-1; D possibly uses TRBD1 or TRBD2 (5 bases each). The CDR3 is made up of 13 amino acids. The germline V and J ends were trimmed by 7 bases and 6 bases, with 13 bases remaining between them. Looked up from germline, CDR1 is SNHLY and CDR2 is FYNNEI. For the CDR3, the DNA is TGTGCCAGCACCCGGGACGTCGTCAATGAGCAGTTCTTC. Amino acids: CASTRDVVNEQFF. Combining the CDR3 with reference TRBV2 and TRBJ2-1 gives the whole variable domain EPEVTQTPSHQVTQMGQEVILRCVPISNHLYFYWYRQILGQKVEFLVSFYNNEISEKSEIFDDQFSVERPDGSNFTLKIRSTKLEDSAMYFCASTRDVVNEQFFGPGTRLTVL.